The source of this T cell receptor beta chain is a study of T-cell reconstitution after alpha-beta-depleted transplantation in children. Molecular barcoding with unique molecular identifiers was used for the TCRbeta library. Via MiXCR, TCRdb re-called the PCR reads, giving one row per CDR3 protein. The data show almost 400,000 distinct CDR3 sequences, just over 20% seen once. V gave up 4 bases and J gave up 5 bases; unmatched junction bases: 7. This CDR3 is 15 amino acids long. CDR1 is DFQATT and CDR2 is SNEGSKA in the germline V gene (reference sequence). The specimen was PBMCs from the stem cell graft donor, collected from the stem cell graft. This sequence joins TRBV20-1 and TRBJ2-2; 10 positions match TRBD2. The origin of this receptor is a human donor who donated a stem cell graft to a child with acute myeloid leukemia. As DNA, the CDR3 is TGCAGTGCTAAACTAGCGGGAAAGGGTACCGGGGAGCTGTTTTTT. It translates to CSAKLAGKGTGELFF.